These 6 T cell receptor beta chains came from one sample sequenced in a study of blood T cell repertoires in COVID-19. The protocol was immunoSEQ multiplex PCR, while the TCRdb copy is restricted to in-frame clones and leaves out a portion. Here the sample spans 65,000 to 90,000 clones, roughly three quarters being singletons. Sequencing input: peripheral blood. These receptors all stem from a man in his 70s with COVID-19, enrolled during active disease.

The chain's CDR3 is CASSPPTDYEQYF. In DNA form, the CDR3 reads TGTGCCAGCAGTCCTCCGACAGACTACGAGCAGTACTTC. The chain links TRBV12-3 or TRBV12-4 to TRBJ2-7; the D gene is possibly TRBD1 (5 bases). The CDR3 runs 13 residues. Trimming stripped 5 bases from V and 3 bases from J, with 11 bases between.

This clone is a singleton in its sample. The J gene is TRBJ2-3, the V gene TRBV10-3; 8 bases match TRBD1. The CDR3 length is 15 residues. With V trimmed by 3 bases and J by 3 bases, 5 bases remained unmatched. The V gene's germline CDR1 is ENHRY and CDR2 SYGVKD. CDR3 nucleotides: TGTGCCATCAGTGACGGACAGGGTCCGACAGATACGCAGTATTTT. As protein: CAISDGQGPTDTQYF.

This rearrangement joins TRBV7-2 to TRBJ2-3; D gene ambiguous. V was shortened by 5 bases and J by 7 bases, with 13 bases between the two germline ends. The CDR3 spans 13 residues. Germline CDR1 SGHTA, CDR2 FQGNSA. The CDR3 sequence: CASSPTLGNTQYF. CDR3 bases: TGTGCCAGCAGCCCAACCCTAGGTAATACGCAGTATTTT.

V usage is TRBV10-3 and J usage is TRBJ1-2; maybe TRBD1 (6 bases). The germline V gene encodes CDR1 ENHRY and CDR2 SYGVKD. CDR3 length equals 15 residues. Between the trimmed V and J ends, which lost 0 bases and 5 bases, there was a span of 13 bases. The DNA of the CDR3 is TGTGCCATCAGTGAGTCCGCTACAGGGTTGTATGGCTACACCTTC. This encodes CAISESATGLYGYTF.

The chain carries TRBV5-1 and TRBJ2-2; weak D call: TRBD1 (5 bases). Germline V gene lookup returns CDR1 SGHRS and CDR2 YFSETQ. The CDR3 sequence is 16 residues long. The ends were cut back, 0 bases at V and 2 bases at J, with 11 bases in the middle. CDR3 amino acids: CASSLVGALNTGELFF. The CDR3 DNA sequence: TGCGCCAGCAGCTTGGTAGGGGCCCTAAACACCGGGGAGCTGTTTTTT.

This chain joins TRBV18 and TRBJ1-6; no reliable D call. The V gene lost 3 bases and the J gene lost 9 bases, with 21 bases spanning the gap. There are 17 residues in the CDR3. In germline, CDR1 is KGHSH, CDR2 LQKENI. The CDR3 protein is CASSPVTPGSLGSPLHF. The CDR3 DNA sequence: TGTGCCAGCTCACCGGTAACTCCGGGATCCCTAGGTTCACCCCTCCACTTT.